Each of the 18 T cell receptor beta chains below was sequenced from the same sample in a study of blood T cell repertoires in COVID-19. TCRdb's copy holds only in-frame clones and misses some; the assay was immunoSEQ multiplex PCR. In the table there are 150,000 to 200,000 clones, roughly 88% of which are singletons. Specimen: PBMCs or T cells enriched from blood (not recorded which). The receptors here all came from a man aged 70-80 years who had been exposed to COVID-19.

The chain joins TRBV27 to TRBJ1-6; the D gene is possibly TRBD1 (6 bases). CDR1 and CDR2 (germline): MNHEY, SMNVEV (reference sequence). CDR3 length: 14 amino acids. The V and J ends lost 5 bases and 7 bases respectively, with 12 bases between them. CDR3 DNA: TGTGCCAGCAGTCGTCAGGGGCCGAATTCACCCCTCCACTTT. As protein: CASSRQGPNSPLHF.

The chain recombines TRBV19 with TRBJ2-7; D perhaps matches TRBD1 (6 bases). Germline V lookup: CDR1 LNHDA, CDR2 SQIVND (reference sequence). The CDR3 has 14 amino acids. V shed 3 bases and J shed 2 bases, with 11 bases lying between them. This CDR3 is CASSMRQAAYEQYF. The CDR3, as DNA: TGTGCCAGTAGTATGCGACAGGCCGCCTACGAGCAGTACTTC.

V usage is TRBV29-1 and J usage is TRBJ2-7, with 7 bases that match TRBD1. The CDR3 loop spans 12 amino acids. Unmatched junction bases numbered 5, after V lost 6 bases and J lost 3 bases. Germline values: CDR1 SQVTM, CDR2 ANQGSEA. This chain's CDR3 is CSVSTGFYEQYF. The CDR3 DNA reads as TGCAGCGTCTCGACAGGGTTCTACGAGCAGTACTTC.

The chain has TRBV6-4 and TRBJ1-1; TRBD1 matches 8 bases. CDR1 is MRHNA, CDR2 SNTAGT, per germline. Germline trimming cut 5 bases from V and 0 bases from J; bases unmatched to any gene: 8. This CDR3 has 16 residues. Here the CDR3 reads CASSPGTGRMNTEAFF. The DNA for the CDR3 is TGTGCCAGCAGTCCAGGGACAGGCAGGATGAACACTGAAGCTTTCTTT.

The DNA of the CDR3 is TGTGCCAGCAGCTTAGATGGTAGCGGGAGCACAGATACGCAGTATTTT. It specifies CASSLDGSGSTDTQYF. This chain connects TRBV7-6 to TRBJ2-3, with TRBD2 matching 7 bases. V dropped 1 base and J dropped 0; count of bases not matched to a gene: 4. Germline CDR1 is SGHVS and CDR2 is FNYEAQ. The CDR3 extends over 16 amino acids.

V is TRBV4-3 and J is TRBJ2-3, with 12 bases that match TRBD2. The V gene's germline CDR1 is LGHNA and CDR2 YSLEER. The CDR3 extends over 19 amino acids. The V gene end was trimmed by 1 base and the J gene end by 2 bases; junction bases not matched to a gene: 10. DNA for the CDR3: TGCGCCAGCAGCCAAGTAGCTAGCGGGAGGGCAGGTCCCACAGATACGCAGTATTTT. Encoded protein: CASSQVASGRAGPTDTQYF.

V usage is TRBV28 and J usage is TRBJ1-4; the D is unclear. Germline CDR1 reads MDHEN; CDR2 reads SYDVKM. This CDR3 has 14 residues. V lost 7 bases to trimming and J lost 0 bases, with 9 bases between them. The CDR3 sequence: CASTPGSTNEKLFF. For the CDR3, the DNA is TGTGCCAGCACCCCGGGATCAACTAATGAAAAACTGTTTTTT.

The chain has TRBV7-9 and TRBJ1-2; tentatively, D is TRBD1 (6 bases). Deletions cut 6 bases from V and 4 bases from J, with 15 bases between. The CDR3 length is 14 residues. CDR1 and CDR2 from the germline V gene are SEHNR and FQNEAQ (reference sequence). CDR3 bases: TGTGCCAGCAGACGGGACACCCGCAGCTATGGCTACACCTTC. This sequence encodes CASRRDTRSYGYTF.

A few counts support this clone. The chain couples TRBV5-1 to TRBJ1-1; 7 nucleotides line up with TRBD1. Germline V lookup: CDR1 SGHRS, CDR2 YFSETQ. V trimming: 0 bases; J trimming: 1 base; junction bases outside the gene matches: 0. This CDR3 is built from 14 residues. CDR3 bases: TGCGCCAGCAGCTTGGGGACAGGGAACACTGAAGCTTTCTTT. Protein sequence: CASSLGTGNTEAFF.

This chain connects TRBV6-5 to TRBJ2-5; D is perhaps TRBD2 (7 bases). Deletions cut 7 bases from V and 1 base from J, with 13 bases between. The CDR3 length is 14 residues. CDR1 and CDR2 (germline): MNHEY, SVGAGI. CDR3 in amino acids: CASILGGPQETQYF. The CDR3 bases are TGTGCCAGCATCCTCGGGGGGCCCCAAGAGACCCAGTACTTC.

J is TRBJ1-2 and V is TRBV29-1, with 10 positions matching TRBD1. The V gene end was trimmed by 6 bases and the J gene end by 8 bases; junction bases not matched to a gene: 6. The CDR3 contains 12 residues. CDR1 is SQVTM, CDR2 ANQGSEA, per germline. The CDR3 DNA follows: TGCAGCGTCGGACAGGGGGTCGGAGGCTACACCTTC. Translated: CSVGQGVGGYTF. The whole variable domain, filled in from reference TRBV29-1 and TRBJ1-2, reads SAVISQKPSRDICQRGTSLTIQCQVDSQVTMMFWYRQQPGQSLTLIATANQGSEATYESGFVIDKFPISRPNLTFSTLTVSNMSPEDSSIYLCSVGQGVGGYTFGSGTRLTVV.

This sequence joins TRBV11-2 and TRBJ2-1; TRBD2 agrees at 7 bases. V shed 1 base and J 2 bases; nucleotides not matched to a gene: 5. CDR3 length: 16 amino acids. Germline V lookup: CDR1 SGHAT, CDR2 FQNNGV. The CDR3 spells CASSLAWGGAYNEQFF. The CDR3 nucleotides read TGTGCCAGCAGCTTAGCGTGGGGGGGGGCCTACAATGAGCAGTTCTTC.

The V and J genes are TRBV18 and TRBJ1-5; no clear D. CDR3 length: 15 residues. Germline V gene data show CDR1 as KGHSH and CDR2 as LQKENI. Trimming took off 6 bases at V and 1 base at J, with 13 bases between the two ends. CDR3 residues: CASSSSEGSNQPQHF. The CDR3 DNA sequence: TGTGCCAGCTCCTCCAGTGAGGGAAGCAATCAGCCCCAGCATTTT. The whole variable domain, filled in from reference TRBV18 and TRBJ1-5, reads NAGVMQNPRHLVRRRGQEARLRCSPMKGHSHVYWYRQLPEEGLKFMVYLQKENIIDESGMPKERFSAEFPKEGPSILRIQQVVRGDSAAYFCASSSSEGSNQPQHFGDGTRLSIL.

The chain is built from TRBV18 and TRBJ2-3; 7 bases agree with TRBD2. Germline CDR1 KGHSH, CDR2 LQKENI. The CDR3 sequence is 16 residues long. The V segment lost 0 bases and the J segment 2 bases; nucleotides outside the gene matches: 5. CDR3 DNA sequence: TGTGCCAGCTCACCACCGGCTAGCGGATACACAGATACGCAGTATTTT. Its translation: CASSPPASGYTDTQYF.

V usage is TRBV9 and J usage is TRBJ2-3, with D possibly TRBD1 on 6 matching bases. The CDR3 runs 16 residues. Germline-derived CDR1 and CDR2 are SGDLS and YYNGEE. V lost 0 bases to trimming and J lost 2 bases, with 13 bases between them. This chain's CDR3 is CASSVGPGEITDTQYF. For the CDR3, the DNA is TGTGCCAGCAGCGTAGGTCCAGGGGAGATCACAGATACGCAGTATTTT.

The chain carries TRBV5-1 and TRBJ1-4, with 9 bases matching TRBD1. The trim removed 2 bases at V and 3 bases at J, leaving 2 bases unmatched. The CDR3 is made up of 15 amino acids. The germline V gene has CDR1 SGHRS and CDR2 YFSETQ. The CDR3 loop reads CASSFTGGSNEKLFF. The CDR3 coding sequence is TGCGCCAGCAGCTTCACAGGGGGCTCTAATGAAAAACTGTTTTTT.

The chain combines TRBV27 with TRBJ2-3; perhaps TRBD2 as D (5 bases). Trimming removed 5 bases at V and 1 base at J, with 16 bases between. Germline CDR1 is MNHEY and CDR2 is SMNVEV (reference sequence). The CDR3 length is 16 residues. CDR3 in amino acids: CASSTRPSSGTDTQYF. The CDR3, as DNA: TGTGCCAGCAGTACCCGGCCCAGTAGCGGCACAGATACGCAGTATTTT.

The chain couples TRBV7-2 to TRBJ2-3; 8 bases are shared with TRBD1. Germline CDR1 SGHTA, CDR2 FQGNSA. Trimming at V came to 5 bases and at J to 5 bases, leaving 9 bases not matched to a gene. The CDR3 is made up of 15 amino acids. As DNA, the CDR3 is TGTGCCAGCAGCCTACACAGGGGGACTGAAGATACGCAGTATTTT. Its protein product is CASSLHRGTEDTQYF. The full variable domain, with the rest looked up from reference TRBV7-2 and TRBJ2-3, is GAGVSQSPSNKVTEKGKDVELRCDPISGHTALYWYRQSLGQGLEFLIYFQGNSAPDKSGLPSDRFSAERTGGSVSTLTIQRTQQEDSAVYLCASSLHRGTEDTQYFGPGTRLTVL.